These T cell receptor beta chains were read from a single sample in a study of T cell changes during pregnancy in multiple sclerosis. Assay used: immunoSEQ multiplex PCR; TCRdb lists only in-frame clones, some missing. The profile shows roughly 60,000 clones, around 90% of them singletons. Sequencing used peripheral blood, obtained in the second trimester of pregnancy. These receptor sequences come from a female donor in good health, enrolled as a control in a pregnancy study. The CDR3 runs from the conserved cysteine through the conserved F or W. Fields, in order: D gene, J gene, clone size, V gene, CDR3 protein, CDR3 DNA. D genes are given only for firm matches. Clone size appears in some rows only: once, few, many, or a class for an expanded clone.

>NA|TRBJ2-1|NA|TRBV2
CASSDFAGIYNEQFF
TGTGCCAGCAGTGATTTCGCGGGAATCTACAATGAGCAGTTCTTC
>NA|TRBJ2-4|NA|TRBV6-4
CASSDSGGEGIQYF
TGTGCCAGCAGTGACTCTGGCGGGGAAGGGATTCAGTACTTC
>NA|TRBJ1-2|NA|TRBV10-2
CASSESGGVGYTF
TGCGCCAGCAGTGAGTCCGGAGGGGTCGGCTACACCTTC
>NA|TRBJ2-3|NA|TRBV6-6
CASKTIRELGTDTQYF
TGTGCCAGCAAAACCATCAGGGAATTGGGCACAGATACGCAGTATTTT
>TRBD1|TRBJ2-7|NA|TRBV19
CASSIGQGQAYEQYF
TGTGCCAGTAGTATAGGACAGGGACAGGCCTACGAGCAGTACTTC
>NA|TRBJ2-1|NA|TRBV5-1
CASSLGGLANNEQFF
TGCGCCAGCAGCTTGGGAGGACTGGCGAACAATGAGCAGTTCTTC
>NA|TRBJ1-2|few|TRBV29-1
CSALEGGIYGYTF
TGCAGCGCCCTAGAGGGGGGGATCTATGGCTACACCTTC
>TRBD1|TRBJ2-1|once|TRBV4-2
CASSQDPGQGAYNEQFF
TGTGCCAGCAGCCAAGATCCCGGACAGGGAGCCTACAATGAGCAGTTCTTC
>TRBD1|TRBJ1-4|NA|TRBV5-1
CASRAGQGGFGNEKLFF
TGCGCCAGCAGGGCTGGACAGGGAGGGTTCGGTAATGAAAAACTGTTTTTT
>TRBD1|TRBJ2-3|NA|TRBV19
CASSIGGTGSDTQYF
TGTGCCAGTAGTATAGGAGGGACAGGTTCAGATACGCAGTATTTT
>NA|TRBJ2-3|once|TRBV10-3
CAISSGLSTDTQYF
TGTGCCATCAGTAGCGGACTGAGCACAGATACGCAGTATTTT
>NA|TRBJ2-3|NA|TRBV7-8
CASSFVPGLSEGRDTQYF
TGTGCCAGCAGCTTCGTCCCGGGACTCAGTGAAGGGCGGGATACGCAGTATTTT
>NA|TRBJ2-7|NA|TRBV13
CASSLQGSGFYEQYF
TGTGCCAGCAGCTTACAGGGCTCTGGGTTCTACGAGCAGTACTTC
>NA|TRBJ2-1|NA|TRBV5-1
CASSLVWAEQFF
TGCGCCAGCAGCTTGGTTTGGGCTGAGCAGTTCTTC
>NA|TRBJ1-5|NA|TRBV6-6
CASSETGNQPQHF
TGTGCCAGCAGTGAGACAGGCAATCAGCCCCAGCATTTT
>NA|TRBJ1-5|NA|TRBV19
CASSIYRARDQPQHF
TGTGCCAGTAGTATTTACAGGGCCCGAGATCAGCCCCAGCATTTT
>NA|TRBJ1-5|NA|TRBV6-1
CASTESSGGNQPQHF
TGTGCCAGCACGGAAAGCTCGGGGGGCAATCAGCCCCAGCATTTT
>TRBD2|TRBJ2-3|NA|TRBV5-4
CASSLGTSGGADTQYF
TGTGCCAGCAGCTTAGGGACTAGCGGGGGGGCAGATACGCAGTATTTT
>NA|TRBJ1-2|NA|TRBV25-1
CASSPPGTRTNYGYTF
TGTGCCAGTTCTCCACCCGGGACACGGACTAACTATGGCTACACCTTC
>NA|TRBJ1-1|NA|TRBV25-1
CASSEYDSRNTEAFF
TGTGCCAGCAGTGAATATGACAGTCGGAACACTGAAGCTTTCTTT
>NA|TRBJ1-2|NA|TRBV2
CASKQDNYGYTF
TGTGCCAGTAAACAGGATAACTATGGCTACACTTTC
>TRBD2|TRBJ2-1|NA|TRBV9
CASSVTSGGANEQFF
TGTGCCAGCAGCGTTACTAGCGGGGGGGCAAATGAGCAGTTCTTC
>TRBD2|TRBJ2-5|NA|TRBV7-3
CASSLAGGETQYF
TGTGCCAGCAGCTTAGCGGGGGGGGAGACCCAGTACTTC
>TRBD2|TRBJ2-5|NA|TRBV6-6
CASSRGTSEETQYF
TGTGCCAGCAGCCGGGGGACTAGCGAAGAGACCCAGTACTTC
>TRBD1|TRBJ2-3|NA|TRBV7-9
CASSHTRRQGAPDTQYF
TGTGCCAGCAGTCACACGCGGCGACAGGGTGCCCCAGATACGCAGTATTTT
>TRBD1|TRBJ2-6|NA|TRBV10-1
CASSEPRQGEAGANVLTF
TGCGCCAGCAGTGAGCCCCGACAGGGTGAGGCTGGGGCCAACGTCCTGACTTTC
>TRBD2|TRBJ2-7|NA|TRBV7-6
CASSPSGGGEQYF
TGTGCCAGCAGCCCTAGCGGGGGTGGAGAGCAGTACTTC
>NA|TRBJ1-1|NA|TRBV15
CATSRPSRGYEAFF
TGTGCCACCAGCAGACCCTCAAGGGGCTATGAAGCTTTCTTT
>TRBD1|TRBJ1-2|NA|TRBV4-1
CASSRTTGVEGLGGYTF
TGCGCCAGCAGCCGCACGACAGGGGTGGAAGGCTTGGGCGGCTACACCTTC
>NA|TRBJ1-1|NA|TRBV9
CASSPMDTEAFF
TGTGCCAGCAGCCCTATGGACACTGAAGCTTTCTTT
>TRBD1|TRBJ2-7|NA|TRBV5-1
CASSLTTGDEQYF
TGCGCCAGCAGCTTGACCACAGGGGACGAGCAGTACTTC
>TRBD1|TRBJ2-1|NA|TRBV7-9
CASSRPWTGNNEQFF
TGTGCCAGCAGCCGTCCATGGACAGGGAACAATGAGCAGTTCTTC
>NA|TRBJ1-1|NA|TRBV5-1
CASSLRGGNTEAFF
TGCGCCAGCAGCCTTCGGGGGGGGAACACTGAAGCTTTCTTT
>NA|TRBJ1-1|NA|TRBV5-4
CASIYGTEAFF
TGTGCCAGCATCTATGGCACTGAAGCTTTCTTT
>TRBD1|TRBJ2-1|once|TRBV5-1
CASSPGDRVGNEQFF
TGCGCCAGCAGCCCGGGGGACAGGGTAGGGAATGAGCAGTTCTTC
>NA|TRBJ1-6|NA|TRBV6-5
CASSPSGRFGSPLHF
TGTGCCAGCAGCCCCTCGGGGAGGTTCGGCTCACCCCTCCACTTT
>TRBD1|TRBJ2-5|NA|TRBV10-1
CASRLDRGRQETQYF
TGCGCCAGCAGGCTGGACAGGGGGCGCCAAGAGACCCAGTACTTC
>TRBD1|TRBJ1-4|NA|TRBV28
CASSLPGQGREKLFF
TGTGCCAGCAGCCTACCGGGACAGGGACGTGAAAAACTGTTTTTT
>TRBD1|TRBJ1-2|NA|TRBV10-3
CAITSTGLGYTF
TGTGCCATCACCTCGACAGGGTTGGGCTACACCTTC
>TRBD1|TRBJ2-7|NA|TRBV10-2
CASASGQGTYEQYF
TGCGCCAGCGCCTCGGGACAGGGAACGTACGAGCAGTACTTC
>NA|TRBJ1-2|NA|TRBV6-5
CASSPGGLRYGYTF
TGTGCCAGCAGTCCCGGGGGGCTTCGATATGGCTACACCTTC
>NA|TRBJ2-3|NA|TRBV2
CASILSTDTQYF
TGTGCCAGCATCCTCAGCACAGATACGCAGTATTTT
>TRBD1|TRBJ1-2|NA|TRBV29-1
CSVAQGVEGYTF
TGCAGCGTGGCTCAGGGGGTAGAAGGCTACACCTTC
>NA|TRBJ2-1|once|TRBV27
CASSPVAVPGFNEQFF
TGTGCCAGCAGTCCCGTAGCGGTACCAGGATTCAATGAGCAGTTCTTC
>NA|TRBJ2-7|NA|TRBV28
CATFPGRATYEQYF
TGTGCCACCTTCCCGGGAAGAGCTACCTACGAGCAGTACTTC
>TRBD1|TRBJ2-2|NA|TRBV10-3
CAISGRGQGVAGELFF
TGTGCCATCAGTGGTAGGGGACAGGGTGTCGCCGGGGAGCTGTTTTTT
>NA|TRBJ2-2|once|TRBV6-1
CASSESPGLFANTGELFF
TGTGCCAGCAGTGAGTCCCCTGGACTTTTCGCGAACACCGGGGAGCTGTTTTTT
>TRBD1|TRBJ1-6|NA|TRBV6-1
CASSEGSGTGSSPLHF
TGTGCCAGCAGTGAAGGGAGTGGGACAGGGTCCTCACCCCTCCACTTT